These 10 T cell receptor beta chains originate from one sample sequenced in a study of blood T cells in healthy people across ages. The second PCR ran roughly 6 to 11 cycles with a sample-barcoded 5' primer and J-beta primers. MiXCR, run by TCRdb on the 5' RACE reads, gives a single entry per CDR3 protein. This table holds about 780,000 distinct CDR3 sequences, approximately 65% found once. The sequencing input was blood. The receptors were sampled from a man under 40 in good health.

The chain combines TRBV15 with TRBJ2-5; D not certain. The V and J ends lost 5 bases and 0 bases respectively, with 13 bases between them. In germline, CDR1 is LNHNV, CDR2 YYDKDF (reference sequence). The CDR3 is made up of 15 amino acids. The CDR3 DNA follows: TGTGCCACCAGCCCTTCCGACTGGAACCAAGAGACCCAGTACTTC. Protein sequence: CATSPSDWNQETQYF.

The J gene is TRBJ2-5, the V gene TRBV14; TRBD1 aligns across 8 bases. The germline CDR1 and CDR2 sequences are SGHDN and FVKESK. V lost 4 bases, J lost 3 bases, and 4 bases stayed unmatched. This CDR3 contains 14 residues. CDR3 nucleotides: TGTGCCAGCAGCCGTACGGGACAGGAAGAGACCCAGTACTTC. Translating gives CASSRTGQEETQYF.

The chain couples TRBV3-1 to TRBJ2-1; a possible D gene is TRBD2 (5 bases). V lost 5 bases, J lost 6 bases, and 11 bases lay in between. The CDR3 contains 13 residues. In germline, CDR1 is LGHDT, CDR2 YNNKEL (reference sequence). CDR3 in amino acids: CASSITRFNEQFF. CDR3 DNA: TGTGCCAGCAGCATAACTAGGTTCAATGAGCAGTTCTTC.

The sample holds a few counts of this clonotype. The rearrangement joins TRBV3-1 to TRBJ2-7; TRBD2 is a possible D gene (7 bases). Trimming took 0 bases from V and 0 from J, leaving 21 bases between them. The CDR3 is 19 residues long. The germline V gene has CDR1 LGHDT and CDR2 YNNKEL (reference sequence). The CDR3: CASSQEPIGGGLSSYEQYF. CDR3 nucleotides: TGTGCCAGCAGCCAAGAACCCATAGGCGGGGGCCTTAGCTCCTACGAGCAGTACTTC.

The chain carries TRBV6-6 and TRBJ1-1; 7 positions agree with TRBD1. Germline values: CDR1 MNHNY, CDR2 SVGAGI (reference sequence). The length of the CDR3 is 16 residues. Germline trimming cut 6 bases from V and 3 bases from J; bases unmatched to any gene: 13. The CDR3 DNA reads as TGTGCCAGCAGCCAATCAGGGGGAAGGGGTGACACTGAAGCTTTCTTT. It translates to CASSQSGGRGDTEAFF.

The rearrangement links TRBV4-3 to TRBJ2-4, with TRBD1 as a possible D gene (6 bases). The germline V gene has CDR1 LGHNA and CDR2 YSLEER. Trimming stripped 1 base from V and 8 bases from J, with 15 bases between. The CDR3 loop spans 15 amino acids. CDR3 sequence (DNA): TGCGCCAGCAGCCAAGGAGGCAGGGGTCATGACATTCAGTACTTC. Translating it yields CASSQGGRGHDIQYF.

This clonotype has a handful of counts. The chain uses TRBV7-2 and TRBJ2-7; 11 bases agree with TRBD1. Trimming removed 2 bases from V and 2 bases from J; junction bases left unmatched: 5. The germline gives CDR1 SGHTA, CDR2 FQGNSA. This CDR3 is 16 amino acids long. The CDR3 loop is CASSLSGQGAAYEQYF. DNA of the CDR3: TGTGCCAGCAGCTTATCCGGACAGGGGGCTGCCTACGAGCAGTACTTC.

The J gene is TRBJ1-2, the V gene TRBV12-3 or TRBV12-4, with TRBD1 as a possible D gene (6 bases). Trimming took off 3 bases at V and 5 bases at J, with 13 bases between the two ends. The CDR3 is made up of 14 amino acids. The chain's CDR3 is CASSFGGASYGYTF. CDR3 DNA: TGTGCCAGCAGTTTTGGGGGGGCGAGTTATGGCTACACCTTC.

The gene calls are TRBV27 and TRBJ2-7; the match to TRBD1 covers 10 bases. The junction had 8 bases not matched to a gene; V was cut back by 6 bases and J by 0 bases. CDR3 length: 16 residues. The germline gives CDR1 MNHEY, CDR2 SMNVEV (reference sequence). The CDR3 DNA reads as TGTGCCAGCAGACCGACAGGGGGCTTATGCTCCTACGAGCAGTACTTC. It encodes CASRPTGGLCSYEQYF.

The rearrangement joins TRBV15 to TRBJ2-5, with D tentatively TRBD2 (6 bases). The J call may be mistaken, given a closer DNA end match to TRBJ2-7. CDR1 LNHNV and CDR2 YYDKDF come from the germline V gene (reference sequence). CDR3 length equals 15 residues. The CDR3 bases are TGTGCCACCAGCAGAGGTGCGGGGATCTCCTACGAGCAGTACTTC. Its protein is CATSRGAGISYEQYF.